This is a list of T cell receptor beta chains from one sample in a study of cytomegalovirus exposure and HLA in healthy donors. The data were produced by immunoSEQ multiplex PCR, yet TCRdb's version contains in-frame clones alone and is incomplete. This sample has about 200,000 clones, with about three quarters found just once. Sequencing used PBMCs. The receptor set was obtained from a young man in good health and CMV-seronegative. CDR3s include the opening cysteine and the closing phenylalanine or tryptophan. Each record gives: J gene, clone size, V gene, D gene, CDR3 protein, CDR3 DNA. The D gene is left open where the match is weak. Not every row has a clone size; where given, it reads once, few, many or a size class.

TRBJ1-1 | . | TRBV29-1 | . | CSVRAGVTEAFF | TGCAGCGTACGGGCGGGGGTCACTGAAGCTTTCTTT
TRBJ1-1 | . | TRBV11-3 | . | CASSLGVANTEAFF | TGTGCCAGCAGTCTAGGGGTGGCGAACACTGAAGCTTTCTTT
TRBJ1-2 | many | TRBV4-3 | . | CASSPQSVDYGYTF | TGCGCCAGCAGCCCACAGTCAGTTGACTATGGCTACACCTTC
TRBJ2-7 | . | TRBV2 | TRBD1 | CASSPFPTGGDEQYF | TGTGCCAGCAGTCCTTTCCCGACAGGGGGCGACGAGCAGTACTTC
TRBJ1-5 | . | TRBV30 | . | CAWSKTAPLNSNQPQHF | TGTGCCTGGAGTAAAACAGCCCCCCTGAATAGCAATCAGCCCCAGCATTTT
TRBJ2-7 | . | TRBV7-9 | . | CASSSVLYEQYF | TGTGCCAGCAGCTCGGTACTCTACGAGCAGTACTTC
TRBJ2-7 | . | TRBV9 | TRBD2 | CASSVGGLAGYEQYF | TGTGCCAGCAGCGTAGGCGGACTAGCGGGGTACGAGCAGTACTTC
TRBJ2-1 | . | TRBV5-1 | TRBD2 | CASSLTTGGLGSGRNEQFF | TGCGCCAGCAGCCTCACAACGGGGGGACTAGGTTCGGGGAGGAATGAGCAGTTCTTC
TRBJ1-4 | . | TRBV28 | . | CASSLKREKLFF | TGTGCCAGCAGTTTAAAGAGGGAAAAACTGTTTTTT
TRBJ1-4 | few | TRBV25-1 | TRBD1 | CASTQGGGGKLFF | TGTGCCAGCACCCAGGGGGGCGGAGGAAAACTGTTTTTT
TRBJ1-6 | few | TRBV19 | . | CASTWGRGNSPLHF | TGTGCCAGTACGTGGGGGCGCGGTAATTCACCCCTCCACTTT
TRBJ2-1 | . | TRBV4-3 | TRBD2 | CASSQEWSGAYNEQFF | TGCGCCAGCAGCCAAGAGTGGAGCGGGGCCTACAATGAGCAGTTCTTC
TRBJ2-7 | . | TRBV13 | TRBD2 | CASSSRRTSGTYEQYF | TGTGCCAGCAGCTCCCGGCGGACTAGCGGAACGTACGAGCAGTACTTC
TRBJ2-1 | . | TRBV28 | TRBD1 | CASRPGQGGDEQFF | TGTGCCAGCAGACCCGGACAGGGAGGCGATGAGCAGTTCTTC
TRBJ2-2 | . | TRBV19 | TRBD1 | CASRPYDRGSSGELFF | TGTGCCAGTAGACCGTACGACAGGGGATCCAGCGGGGAGCTGTTTTTT
TRBJ2-5 | . | TRBV7-9 | TRBD2 | CASSFGAGGTLETQYF | TGTGCCAGCAGCTTCGGGGCGGGGGGAACGTTAGAGACCCAGTACTTC
TRBJ2-1 | . | TRBV7-7 | . | CASSPNVPGMGNEQFF | TGTGCTAGCAGCCCTAATGTGCCGGGTATGGGCAATGAGCAGTTCTTC
TRBJ2-2 | once | TRBV11-3 | TRBD1 | CASRRDRGNTGELFF | TGTGCCAGCAGAAGGGACAGGGGGAACACCGGGGAGCTGTTTTTT
TRBJ1-2 | . | TRBV29-1 | TRBD1 | CSVEGYGQGPDYGYTF | TGCAGCGTTGAAGGGTACGGACAGGGTCCTGACTATGGCTACACCTTC
TRBJ1-1 | . | TRBV9 | TRBD1 | CASSGQGNTEAFF | TGTGCCAGCAGCGGACAGGGGAACACTGAAGCTTTCTTT
TRBJ2-2 | . | TRBV5-1 | . | CASNPGENTGELFF | TGCGCCAGCAACCCCGGGGAGAACACCGGGGAGCTGTTTTTT
TRBJ2-7 | . | TRBV7-2 | TRBD1 | CASSLSDRAGYEQYF | TGTGCCAGCAGCTTATCCGACAGGGCCGGGTACGAGCAGTACTTC
TRBJ2-7 | . | TRBV7-9 | . | CASSLVSSNYEQYF | TGTGCCAGCAGCTTAGTCTCTTCTAACTACGAGCAGTACTTC
TRBJ1-4 | . | TRBV6-1 | . | CASSARFPGQGEKLFF | TGTGCCAGCAGTGCCAGATTCCCGGGACAAGGCGAAAAACTGTTTTTT
TRBJ1-4 | . | TRBV11-2 | TRBD1 | CASSLGQTNEKLFF | TGTGCCAGCAGCTTGGGACAGACAAATGAAAAACTGTTTTTT
TRBJ2-3 | . | TRBV14 | TRBD1 | CASSRGGPFTDTQYF | TGTGCCAGCAGTCGAGGGGGCCCCTTCACAGATACGCAGTATTTT
TRBJ2-5 | . | TRBV4-2 | . | CASSQDVGGEQYF | TGTGCCAGCAGCCAAGATGTAGGGGGGGAGCAGTACTTC
TRBJ2-3 | . | TRBV10-3 | . | CAISEEKGAHTDTQYF | TGTGCCATCAGTGAGGAGAAAGGGGCCCACACAGATACGCAGTATTTT
TRBJ1-1 | . | TRBV30 | TRBD1 | CAWDPGQGYTEAFF | TGTGCCTGGGACCCGGGACAGGGGTACACTGAAGCTTTCTTT
TRBJ2-5 | . | TRBV4-1 | TRBD2 | CASSQDGSGGAETQYF | TGCGCCAGCAGCCAAGATGGTAGCGGGGGGGCAGAGACCCAGTACTTC
TRBJ1-2 | once | TRBV7-3 | . | CASSPRDGGDGYTF | TGTGCCAGCAGCCCCCGGGACGGGGGTGATGGCTACACCTTC
TRBJ2-7 | . | TRBV29-1 | . | CSVEYPGSYEQYF | TGCAGCGTTGAGTACCCGGGCTCCTACGAGCAGTACTTC
TRBJ2-5 | . | TRBV2 | . | CASTAGEETQYF | TGTGCCAGCACTGCAGGGGAAGAGACCCAGTACTTC
TRBJ2-5 | . | TRBV5-6 | . | CASTDRGFQETQYF | TGTGCCAGCACCGACCGGGGGTTCCAAGAGACCCAGTACTTC
TRBJ2-7 | . | TRBV5-1 | . | CASSRNRDTYEQYF | TGCGCCAGCAGCCGGAACCGGGACACTTACGAGCAGTACTTC
TRBJ1-2 | . | TRBV6-5 | TRBD1 | CASSYPGGNGYTF | TGTGCCAGCAGTTACCCAGGGGGCAATGGCTACACCTTC
TRBJ1-5 | . | TRBV19 | TRBD1 | CASSPLGPGGVQPQHF | TGTGCCAGTAGTCCTCTCGGCCCAGGGGGCGTTCAGCCCCAGCATTTT
TRBJ1-1 | . | TRBV30 | TRBD1 | CAWRGDSGYTEAFF | TGTGCCTGGAGGGGGGACAGTGGATACACTGAAGCTTTCTTT
TRBJ2-7 | . | TRBV5-5 | TRBD1 | CASSIDAGTGAHEQYF | TGTGCCAGCAGCATAGACGCCGGGACAGGGGCACACGAGCAGTACTTC
TRBJ1-3 | . | TRBV18 | . | CASSPRSTIQGNTIYF | TGTGCCAGCTCACCACGCTCGACAATCCAAGGAAACACCATATATTTT
TRBJ1-6 | . | TRBV7-3 | . | CASSALWNSPLHF | TGTGCCAGCAGCGCACTGTGGAATTCACCCCTCCACTTT
TRBJ2-3 | . | TRBV18 | . | CASSPKNSVDTQYF | TGTGCCAGCTCACCGAAGAATAGCGTTGATACGCAGTATTTT
TRBJ2-7 | . | TRBV14 | TRBD1 | CASSLGQGLVQYF | TGTGCCAGCAGCCTCGGACAGGGTCTTGTGCAGTACTTC
TRBJ1-1 | . | TRBV11-3 | TRBD1 | CASSLDRGQGFTEAFF | TGTGCCAGCAGCTTAGATCGCGGACAGGGTTTTACTGAAGCTTTCTTT
TRBJ2-7 | . | TRBV29-1 | TRBD1 | CSVDWRQGSSYEQYF | TGCAGCGTTGATTGGAGACAGGGTAGCTCCTACGAGCAGTACTTC
TRBJ2-3 | few | TRBV5-1 | . | CASSLQGGGTDTQYF | TGCGCCAGCAGCTTACAGGGGGGGGGTACAGATACGCAGTATTTT
TRBJ2-5 | . | TRBV10-3 | TRBD2 | CAVTSGSGQETQYF | TGTGCCGTTACTAGCGGGAGTGGGCAAGAGACCCAGTACTTC
TRBJ2-3 | . | TRBV15 | TRBD2 | CATSRDLAGASDTQYF | TGTGCCACCAGCAGAGATCTAGCGGGAGCTTCAGATACGCAGTATTTT
TRBJ2-7 | . | TRBV29-1 | TRBD1 | CSVGTGGLSYEQYF | TGCAGCGTTGGGACAGGGGGTCTCTCCTACGAGCAGTACTTC
TRBJ2-1 | . | TRBV9 | . | CASSVVGGTYNEQFF | TGTGCCAGCAGCGTAGTTGGGGGGACCTACAATGAGCAGTTCTTC
TRBJ2-1 | . | TRBV6-4 | TRBD2 | CASSRGLAEEQFF | TGTGCCAGCAGCAGAGGACTAGCCGAGGAGCAGTTCTTC
TRBJ1-5 | . | TRBV5-8 | TRBD1 | CASSVDRVSNQPQHF | TGTGCCAGCAGCGTGGACAGGGTGAGCAATCAGCCCCAGCATTTT
TRBJ2-7 | . | TRBV28 | . | CASSRGIYEQYF | TGTGCCAGCAGCCGAGGTATCTACGAGCAGTACTTC
TRBJ1-3 | . | TRBV18 | . | CASSPAQGNTIYF | TGTGCCAGCTCACCCGCTCAGGGAAACACCATATATTTT
TRBJ2-3 | few | TRBV7-9 | . | CALLLGGGDTQYF | TGTGCCCTCCTCTTGGGAGGTGGAGATACGCAGTATTTT
TRBJ1-4 | few | TRBV25-1 | . | CASAGRTTNEKLFF | TGTGCCAGTGCAGGCAGGACAACTAATGAAAAACTGTTTTTT
TRBJ2-1 | . | TRBV5-4 | . | CASSLESSVGYNEQFF | TGTGCCAGCAGCTTGGAGTCTAGCGTTGGGTACAATGAGCAGTTCTTC
TRBJ2-2 | . | TRBV9 | . | CASTRQPGESTGELFF | TGTGCCAGCACCCGCCAACCAGGGGAATCAACCGGGGAGCTGTTTTTT